This TCR beta chain was profiled in a study of Ad26.COV2.S vaccination and SARS-CoV-2 variants. Study-wide background: Intramuscularly, Ad26.COV2.S was given either once or twice, 56 days apart.

Points on this clone: The antigen is undetermined.

Regarding treatment: about 20 received Ad26.COV2.S at low or high dose, single or two shots; about 5 received placebo; per-sample allocation not given. Sampling happened 63 days after the first vaccine or placebo injection. An Ad26 vector that expressed Wuhan-strain SARS-CoV-2 spike constituted the vaccine. The method was immunoSEQ multiplex PCR; TCRdb's version includes in-frame clones alone and lacks a portion of them. The sample has approximately 450,000 clones, 75% to 95% seen once. J was trimmed by 5 bases and V by 4 bases; bases with no gene match: 4. Germline-derived CDR1 and CDR2 are SGHRS and YFSETQ. This CDR3 contains 13 residues. Findings and limits, study-wide: Measurements of TCR breadth and depth may have given underestimates of the total T cell responses. Breadth measured for non-spike TCRs was similar across vaccine and placebo recipients.

Source: peripheral blood, taken in a trial of Ad26.COV2.S vaccine versus placebo. The chain has TRBV5-1 and TRBJ2-7, with TRBD1 matching over 9 bases. The receptor comes from a person aged 18 to 59 who received the Ad26.COV2.S COVID-19 vaccine or a placebo. CDR3 nucleotide sequence: TGCGCCAGCAGCGTGGACAGGGGCGACGAGCAGTACTTC. This gives the protein CASSVDRGDEQYF.